These T cell receptor beta chains were read from a single sample in a study of T-cell reconstitution after alpha-beta-depleted transplantation in children. MiXCR was run by TCRdb on the PCR reads, yielding one entry per CDR3 protein. The sample comprises roughly 190,000 distinct CDR3 sequences, about 14% of which are singletons, and approximately 13% rests with the top ten. The material was PBMCs from the stem cell graft donor, obtained from the stem cell graft. The receptors were gathered from a human donor who donated a stem cell graft to a child with acute lymphoblastic leukemia. CDR3s include the opening cysteine and the closing phenylalanine or tryptophan. The D gene is left open where the match is weak. Some rows mark clone size as missing; the rest say once, few, many or name a class of expanded clone.

.	TRBJ2-2	TRBV5-4	many	CASSLGTTGRGGELFF	TGTGCCAGCAGCTTGGGTACCACAGGGCGGGGCGGGGAGCTGTTTTTT
.	TRBJ2-7	TRBV10-3	many	CAISELRSYEQYF	TGTGCCATCAGTGAGCTTAGGAGCTACGAGCAGTACTTC
.	TRBJ2-5	TRBV11-3	many	CASSPNQGEEGQYF	TGTGCCAGCAGCCCTAACCAGGGAGAAGAAGGCCAGTACTTC
TRBD2	TRBJ2-1	TRBV5-1	many	CASSLAKAGGPFNEQFF	TGCGCCAGCAGCTTGGCCAAAGCGGGAGGGCCTTTCAATGAGCAGTTCTTC
.	TRBJ2-2	TRBV6-6	many	CASSLRGWPTGELFF	TGTGCCAGTAGCCTCAGAGGGTGGCCCACCGGGGAGCTGTTTTTT
.	TRBJ2-1	TRBV12-3/TRBV12-4	.	CASSLMGASRSEQFF	TGTGCCAGCAGTTTAATGGGGGCCTCGCGAAGTGAGCAGTTCTTC
TRBD1	TRBJ2-5	TRBV5-1	many	CASSLEGQGEETQYF	TGCGCCAGCAGCTTGGAAGGGCAGGGGGAAGAGACCCAGTACTTC
.	TRBJ2-7	TRBV5-1	many	CASSLQGSGAIYEQYF	TGCGCCAGCAGCTTGCAAGGTAGCGGAGCTATCTACGAGCAGTACTTC
TRBD2	TRBJ2-1	TRBV10-3	many	CAISDPSGRALDEQFF	TGTGCCATCAGTGATCCTAGCGGGAGGGCCTTGGATGAGCAGTTCTTC
.	TRBJ2-3	TRBV6-1	.	CASSPGQKHTDTQYF	TGTGCCAGCAGTCCCGGACAGAAACACACAGATACGCAGTATTTT
.	TRBJ1-2	TRBV5-1	many	CASSLAQQNYGYTF	TGCGCCAGCAGCTTGGCCCAACAGAACTATGGCTACACCTTC
.	TRBJ1-6	TRBV30	.	CAWSGSTFRRAPLHF	TGTGCCTGGAGTGGTAGTACTTTTCGTCGAGCACCCCTCCACTTT
.	TRBJ1-4	TRBV4-1	many	CASSQVHRLTNEKLFF	TGCGCCAGCAGCCAAGTGCACAGGTTAACTAATGAAAAACTGTTTTTT
.	TRBJ2-1	TRBV19	.	CASSRTNNEQFF	TGTGCCAGTAGCAGGACGAACAATGAGCAGTTCTTC
.	TRBJ2-2	TRBV5-1	many	CASSFGGGAGELFF	TGCGCCAGCAGCTTTGGCGGGGGCGCAGGGGAGCTGTTTTTT
TRBD1	TRBJ1-2	TRBV12-3/TRBV12-4	.	CASSPIRGSDYGYTF	TGTGCCAGCAGTCCAATCAGGGGGTCGGATTATGGCTACACCTTC
.	TRBJ1-5	TRBV12-3/TRBV12-4	many	CASSRTDKNQPQHF	TGTGCCAGCAGCCGGACCGACAAGAATCAGCCCCAGCATTTT
TRBD2	TRBJ2-7	TRBV20-1	.	CSARTLAGGAYEQYF	TGCAGTGCTAGAACATTGGCGGGAGGGGCCTACGAGCAGTACTTC
.	TRBJ2-7	TRBV5-6	few	CASSLLSRGDNYEQYF	TGTGCCAGCAGCTTGTTGTCGCGCGGGGATAACTACGAGCAGTACTTC
TRBD1	TRBJ2-1	TRBV5-1	many	CASSFGTGGSEQFF	TGCGCCAGCAGCTTTGGGACAGGGGGCAGCGAGCAGTTCTTC
TRBD1	TRBJ2-3	TRBV7-2	many	CASSKPRTGGDTQYF	TGTGCCAGCAGCAAACCGCGGACAGGGGGAGATACGCAGTATTTT
TRBD2	TRBJ2-1	TRBV5-4	many	CASRQTSHEQFF	TGTGCCAGCAGGCAGACTAGCCATGAGCAGTTCTTC
.	TRBJ2-7	TRBV25-1	many	CASSESRGAEGYEQYF	TGTGCCAGCAGTGAATCTCGGGGGGCCGAAGGCTACGAGCAGTACTTC
TRBD2	TRBJ2-3	TRBV20-1	many	CSAVDSGRRSTDTQYF	TGCAGTGCTGTTGATAGCGGGAGGAGGAGCACAGATACGCAGTATTTT
TRBD1	TRBJ1-2	TRBV5-1	.	CASSLAGQGNVYGYTF	TGCGCCAGCAGCTTGGCCGGACAGGGTAATGTCTATGGCTACACCTTC
.	TRBJ1-2	TRBV28	many	CASRAGGSGYTF	TGTGCCAGCAGGGCGGGGGGTTCTGGCTACACCTTC
.	TRBJ1-1	TRBV11-2	.	CASSLDLSTWDTEAFF	TGTGCCAGCAGCTTAGATCTCTCCACGTGGGACACTGAAGCTTTCTTT
TRBD2	TRBJ2-7	TRBV10-2	.	CASLRLAGEIPYEQYF	TGCGCCAGCCTTCGACTAGCGGGAGAGATCCCCTACGAGCAGTACTTC
.	TRBJ1-5	TRBV12-3/TRBV12-4	.	CASSLTGRNQPQHF	TGTGCCAGCAGTTTAACAGGACGCAATCAGCCCCAGCATTTT
.	TRBJ2-1	TRBV20-1	few	CSAPGQKGVNEQFF	TGCAGTGCTCCTGGCCAAAAAGGGGTCAATGAGCAGTTCTTC
TRBD1	TRBJ1-2	TRBV29-1	many	CSVAGGRGYTF	TGCAGCGTGGCAGGGGGCCGCGGCTACACCTTC
.	TRBJ2-1	TRBV13	many	CASSYRRSYNEQFF	TGTGCCAGCAGCTATCGCCGCTCCTACAATGAGCAGTTCTTC
TRBD2	TRBJ2-1	TRBV19	.	CASSRGGRINEQFF	TGTGCCAGTAGTAGGGGCGGGAGAATCAATGAGCAGTTCTTC
.	TRBJ2-3	TRBV18	few	CASSPTEEVTQYF	TGTGCCAGCTCACCGACCGAGGAGGTTACGCAGTATTTT
.	TRBJ1-1	TRBV20-1	many	CSAPGSREAFF	TGCAGTGCCCCTGGTAGTCGGGAAGCTTTCTTT
.	TRBJ2-3	TRBV6-1	.	CASSDPGANTDTQYF	TGTGCCAGCAGTGATCCCGGGGCGAACACAGATACGCAGTATTTT
.	TRBJ2-5	TRBV5-1	many	CASSLAKRSQETQYF	TGCGCCAGCAGCTTGGCCAAGCGCTCACAAGAGACCCAGTACTTC
.	TRBJ2-3	TRBV30	many	CAWDSSGGTDTQYF	TGTGCCTGGGACTCCTCGGGGGGCACAGATACGCAGTATTTT